One and the same sample provided the 27 T cell receptor beta chains below, sequenced in a study of blood T cell repertoires in COVID-19. Only in-frame clones appear in the TCRdb table, and some are missing; sequencing was by immunoSEQ multiplex PCR. The data contain 300,000 or so clones, roughly 90% of them seen just once; the ten biggest clones take up around 2.7%. Sequencing was done on a sample of PBMCs or T cells enriched from blood (not recorded which). These receptors came from a man in his sixties who had recovered from COVID-19.

The chain has TRBV30 and TRBJ2-4; 7 nucleotides align to TRBD2. This CDR3 spans 15 amino acids. V trimming: 5 bases; J trimming: 2 bases; junction bases outside the gene matches: 9. Germline CDR1 is GTSNPN and CDR2 is SVGIG (reference sequence). The CDR3 bases are TGTGCCTGGGGTCGGGGAGGGGTGACCAAAAACATTCAGTACTTC. It is translated as CAWGRGGVTKNIQYF.

This chain uses TRBV6-1 with TRBJ1-6; 7 bases are a match to TRBD1. V trimming: 4 bases; J trimming: 7 bases; junction bases outside the gene matches: 16. Germline values: CDR1 MNHNS, CDR2 SASEGT. CDR3 length: 18 residues. This CDR3 reads CASSGRQGLEMRNSPLHF. In DNA, the CDR3 is TGTGCCAGCAGTGGAAGACAGGGCCTTGAGATGAGAAATTCACCCCTCCACTTT.

The chain employs TRBV6-2 or TRBV6-3 and TRBJ2-1, with TRBD2 as a possible D gene (7 bases). Looked up from germline, CDR1 is MNHEY and CDR2 is SVGEGT. This CDR3 is 16 amino acids long. V lost 7 bases, J lost 2 bases, and 18 bases lay in between. The CDR3 spells CASIPKGGEAYNEQFF. CDR3 DNA sequence: TGTGCCAGCATCCCCAAAGGGGGGGAGGCCTACAATGAGCAGTTCTTC.

Turning to this clone: A much larger clone is a single base away; this may be a read error. The rearrangement joins TRBV28 to TRBJ2-3; D remains ambiguous. The CDR3 length is 12 residues. V gave up 5 bases and J gave up 1 base, with 4 bases separating them. Germline loops: CDR1 MDHEN, CDR2 SYDVKM. The CDR3 spells CASSLRTDTQYF. As DNA, the CDR3 is TGTGCCAGCAGTCTTCGCACAGATACGCAGTATTTT.

This clone showed up just once. This chain links TRBV7-9 with TRBJ2-3; weak D call: TRBD1 (5 bases). The germline CDR1 and CDR2 sequences are SEHNR and FQNEAQ (reference sequence). The ends were cut back, 1 base at V and 2 bases at J, with 10 bases in the middle. The CDR3 runs to 15 residues. CDR3 loop: CASSLEGLLTDTQYF. The CDR3 nucleotides read TGTGCCAGCAGCTTAGAGGGGTTACTCACAGATACGCAGTATTTT.

With respect to this clone: The identical CDR3 is also encoded by other nucleotide sequences in the sample. V and J are TRBV11-2 and TRBJ2-1, with D tentatively TRBD2 (6 bases). V lost 3 bases to trimming and J lost 0 bases, with 9 bases between them. Per the germline V gene, CDR1 is SGHAT and CDR2 is FQNNGV. This CDR3 contains 15 residues. The CDR3 loop reads CASSLAGSSYNEQFF. CDR3 DNA: TGTGCCAGCAGCTTGGCGGGGAGCTCCTACAATGAGCAGTTCTTC. The entire variable domain, with the rest obtained from reference TRBV11-2 and TRBJ2-1, is as follows: EAGVAQSPRYKIIEKRQSVAFWCNPISGHATLYWYQQILGQGPKLLIQFQNNGVVDDSQLPKDRFSAERLKGVDSTLKIQPAKLEDSAVYLCASSLAGSSYNEQFFGPGTRLTVL.

The gene calls are TRBV6-5 and TRBJ1-5, with D possibly being TRBD1 (6 bases). In germline, CDR1 is MNHEY, CDR2 SVGAGI. V was cut by 5 bases and J by 0 bases, with 11 bases left in between. There are 15 residues in the CDR3. CDR3 protein: CASSTTGLSNQPQHF. The CDR3, as DNA: TGTGCCAGCAGTACAACAGGGCTTAGCAATCAGCCCCAGCATTTT.

The rearrangement links TRBV2 to TRBJ1-1; TRBD1 matches 9 bases. There are 12 residues in the CDR3. The V segment lost 8 bases and the J segment 5 bases; nucleotides outside the gene matches: 3. Germline CDR1 is SNHLY and CDR2 is FYNNEI. The CDR3 here is CASGQGYTEAFF. The CDR3 bases are TGTGCCAGCGGACAGGGGTATACTGAAGCTTTCTTT.

As to this clone: Other DNA variants within this sample encode the same CDR3. This chain joins TRBV5-4 and TRBJ1-2; tentatively, D is TRBD1 (5 bases). Trimming shortened V by 2 bases and J by 3 bases, and 8 bases separated the two germline ends. The V gene's germline CDR1 is SGHNT and CDR2 YYREEE (reference sequence). The CDR3 length is 13 residues. CDR3: CASSLPGDYGYTF. CDR3 nucleotide sequence: TGTGCCAGCAGCTTACCGGGGGACTATGGCTACACCTTC. The variable domain in full, completed from reference TRBV5-4 and TRBJ1-2, reads ETGVTQSPTHLIKTRGQQVTLRCSSQSGHNTVSWYQQALGQGPQFIFQYYREEENGRGNFPPRFSGLQFPNYSSELNVNALELDDSALYLCASSLPGDYGYTFGSGTRLTVV.

V usage is TRBV7-9 and J usage is TRBJ2-7; possibly TRBD1 for D (5 bases). V lost 5 bases and J 0 bases, leaving 14 bases between the germline ends. Per germline, CDR1 SEHNR and CDR2 FQNEAQ (reference sequence). This CDR3 comprises 15 residues. CDR3 region: CASSTRQSHSYEQYF. CDR3 bases: TGTGCCAGCAGCACACGACAGTCACACTCCTACGAGCAGTACTTC.

The chain uses TRBV19 and TRBJ2-6; 11 bases fit TRBD1. Looked up from germline, CDR1 is LNHDA and CDR2 is SQIVND (reference sequence). V was pared by 7 bases and J by 0 bases, with 14 bases of the junction left unmatched. The CDR3 is 20 residues long. The CDR3 sequence: CASTGTGGPPGFSGANVLTF. CDR3 bases: TGTGCCAGTACCGGGACAGGGGGTCCGCCCGGTTTCTCTGGGGCCAACGTCCTGACTTTC.

This chain links TRBV7-6 with TRBJ1-2, with TRBD1 matching over 10 bases. Germline values: CDR1 SGHVS, CDR2 FNYEAQ. The CDR3 loop spans 15 amino acids. After removal of 1 base from V and 7 bases from J, the junction contained 6 bases not matched to a gene. The DNA for the CDR3 is TGTGCCAGCAGCTTAGGGGACAGGGGCGTTGGTGGCTACACCTTC. Translated: CASSLGDRGVGGYTF.

The V call is TRBV24-1, the J call TRBJ2-1, with a weak D call TRBD1 (6 bases). Germline V gene data show CDR1 as KGHDR and CDR2 as SFDVKD. The CDR3 is 15 residues long. Trimming pared 9 bases from V and 6 bases from J, leaving 20 bases between. The CDR3 region is CATSQDGRGTNEQFF. The CDR3 DNA sequence: TGTGCCACCTCCCAGGATGGCAGGGGCACCAATGAGCAGTTCTTC.

The rearrangement joins TRBV19 to TRBJ2-6, with TRBD2 matching over 11 bases. The length of the CDR3 is 17 residues. CDR1 LNHDA and CDR2 SQIVND come from the germline V gene (reference sequence). With 9 bases clipped from V and 0 bases from J, the junction kept 7 bases outside the gene matches. CDR3 nucleotides: TGTGCCAGATGGGGACTAGCGGAATTCTCTGGGGCCAACGTCCTGACTTTC. As protein: CARWGLAEFSGANVLTF.

The chain recombines TRBV2 with TRBJ1-5; D possibly corresponds to TRBD1 (5 bases). The germline V gene has CDR1 SNHLY and CDR2 FYNNEI. V lost 4 bases and J lost 4, with 11 bases in between. CDR3 size: 14 residues. CDR3 in amino acids: CASSGVGGNQPQHF. Here the CDR3 DNA reads TGTGCCAGCAGTGGGGTCGGGGGAAATCAGCCCCAGCATTTT.

A word on this clone: The same CDR3 also results from other DNA sequences found in this sample. This chain links TRBV4-3 with TRBJ1-3, with unresolved D. This CDR3 is 14 amino acids long. The germline V gene has CDR1 LGHNA and CDR2 YSLEER. With 1 base removed from V and 2 bases from J, the gap between germline ends came to 6 bases. CDR3 amino acids: CASSQAGTGNTIYF. For the CDR3, the DNA is TGCGCCAGCAGCCAAGCAGGAACTGGAAACACCATATATTTT.

The genes are TRBV7-2 and TRBJ1-1, with a tentative D call TRBD1 (6 bases). CDR3 length: 15 amino acids. CDR1 and CDR2 (germline): SGHTA, FQGNSA. V dropped 5 bases and J dropped 4 bases, with 17 bases sitting between them. The CDR3 DNA reads TGTGCCAGCAGCCCAACCCCAGGGGACCTCACTGAAGCTTTCTTT. Translating it yields CASSPTPGDLTEAFF.

The V gene is TRBV6-5, the J gene TRBJ1-2; 8 bases align to TRBD1. CDR1 is MNHEY and CDR2 is SVGAGI in the germline V gene. With V trimmed by 7 bases and J by 7 bases, 11 bases remained unmatched. The CDR3 has 14 residues. The CDR3 DNA is TGTGCCAGCACCCGGACAGGGAAGGGTGGTGGCTACACCTTC. It is translated as CASTRTGKGGGYTF.

This sequence joins TRBV18 and TRBJ1-5, with 7 bases aligning to TRBD1. The ends lost 4 bases at V and 4 bases at J; junction bases unmatched: 1. This CDR3 is built from 13 residues. Germline CDR1 KGHSH, CDR2 LQKENI. CDR3 DNA sequence: TGTGCCAGCTCACAGGACAGGAATCAGCCCCAGCATTTT. Amino acids: CASSQDRNQPQHF. Variable domain in full (rest from reference TRBV18 and TRBJ1-5): NAGVMQNPRHLVRRRGQEARLRCSPMKGHSHVYWYRQLPEEGLKFMVYLQKENIIDESGMPKERFSAEFPKEGPSILRIQQVVRGDSAAYFCASSQDRNQPQHFGDGTRLSIL.

The chain recombines TRBV5-8 with TRBJ1-5; D possibly corresponds to TRBD1 (5 bases). Germline V gene lookup returns CDR1 SGHTS and CDR2 YDEGEE. With 5 bases removed from V and 7 bases from J, the gap between germline ends came to 10 bases. The CDR3 contains 12 residues. As DNA, the CDR3 is TGTGCCAGCAGGTGGGGGGGACAGCCCCAGCATTTT. The encoded protein is CASRWGGQPQHF.

The V and J genes are TRBV19 and TRBJ2-5; TRBD2 is a possible D gene (7 bases). This CDR3 spans 14 amino acids. The V and J ends lost 3 bases and 5 bases respectively, with 13 bases between them. Germline lookup yields CDR1 LNHDA and CDR2 SQIVND (reference sequence). As DNA, the CDR3 is TGTGCCAGTAGTATTGGGAGGGGGTTTGAGACCCAGTACTTC. It translates to CASSIGRGFETQYF.

The chain has TRBV7-2 and TRBJ2-5; 11 bases align to TRBD1. The V and J ends lost 5 bases and 4 bases, in that order; junction bases with no gene match: 6. This CDR3 is 15 amino acids long. From germline, CDR1 is SGHTA and CDR2 FQGNSA. The CDR3 sequence is CASSPDRGRPETQYF. In nucleotides, the CDR3 is TGTGCCAGCAGCCCGGACAGGGGGCGCCCAGAGACCCAGTACTTC.

This clone showed up just once. The V and J genes are TRBV2 and TRBJ2-1; 7 nucleotides align to TRBD2. CDR1 is SNHLY, CDR2 FYNNEI, per germline. Trimming removed 11 bases from V and 0 bases from J; junction bases left unmatched: 10. This CDR3 comprises 15 residues. The CDR3 reads CAAQAGASSYNEQFF. CDR3 bases: TGTGCCGCCCAGGCGGGAGCTAGCTCCTACAATGAGCAGTTCTTC. Full variable domain (remainder filled in from reference TRBV2 and TRBJ2-1): EPEVTQTPSHQVTQMGQEVILRCVPISNHLYFYWYRQILGQKVEFLVSFYNNEISEKSEIFDDQFSVERPDGSNFTLKIRSTKLEDSAMYFCAAQAGASSYNEQFFGPGTRLTVL.

The chain recombines TRBV9 with TRBJ2-1; 13 nucleotides align to TRBD2. V gave up 0 bases and J gave up 7 bases; unmatched junction bases: 7. Per germline, CDR1 SGDLS and CDR2 YYNGEE. This CDR3 has 17 residues. The CDR3 is CASSVAPLTSGGNEQFF. CDR3 in DNA: TGTGCCAGCAGCGTAGCCCCTTTGACTAGCGGGGGGAATGAGCAGTTCTTC.

The chain combines TRBV9 with TRBJ2-1; TRBD2 aligns across 9 bases. The germline V gene has CDR1 SGDLS and CDR2 YYNGEE. The CDR3 runs to 15 residues. Trimming removed 2 bases from V and 0 bases from J; junction bases left unmatched: 0. The CDR3: CASSVSGSSYNEQFF. In DNA form, the CDR3 reads TGTGCCAGCAGCGTTAGCGGGAGCTCCTACAATGAGCAGTTCTTC.

The chain is built from TRBV5-4 and TRBJ2-7; 7 bases align to TRBD2. Germline V gene data show CDR1 as SGHNT and CDR2 as YYREEE (reference sequence). With 4 bases clipped from V and 2 bases from J, the junction kept 15 bases outside the gene matches. The CDR3 totals 17 residues. CDR3 DNA: TGTGCCAGCAGCGTCTTCGGGGGGTCCACCGCCACCTACGAGCAGTACTTC. Amino acids: CASSVFGGSTATYEQYF.

The chain carries TRBV12-5 and TRBJ1-2; 7 nucleotides align to TRBD1. The CDR3 sequence is 13 residues long. The V gene end was trimmed by 7 bases and the J gene end by 5 bases; junction bases not matched to a gene: 7. Germline assignment: CDR1 LGHNT and CDR2 FRNRAP. CDR3 protein: CASARDSGYGYTF. The CDR3, as DNA: TGTGCTAGTGCTCGGGACAGCGGATATGGCTACACCTTC.